Sequencing of this TCR beta chain was carried out in a study of T cell responses to AZD1222 COVID-19 vaccine. Method: immunoSEQ multiplex PCR; TCRdb's copy keeps in-frame clones and lacks some. Seen here are more than 75,000 clones, 89% observed once, and the top ten hold 1.5% to 2%. Findings and limits, study-wide: The study found vaccine-associated CD4 TCRs spanning spike, dominant at 160-218 and 743-854. A rise in Spike-specific TCR breadth and depth followed two AZD1222 doses.

Germline CDR1 and CDR2: MNHEY and SVGAGI. Trimming took 8 bases from V and 5 from J, leaving 15 bases between them. The CDR3 loop spans 14 amino acids. Of note for this clone: What it binds is not known.

The chain recombines TRBV6-5 with TRBJ2-2; D unresolved. This receptor was obtained from an adult in good health. The source was peripheral blood, collected on day 0 of AZD1222 vaccination. Written as DNA, the CDR3 is TGTGCCAGCTATAACATGATCGGGACCGGGGAGCTGTTTTTT. It encodes CASYNMIGTGELFF.